A single sample is the source of the 30 T cell receptor beta chains below, sequenced in a study of shared clonotypes between healthy human individuals. This table comes from immunoSEQ multiplex PCR, and its TCRdb copy is limited to in-frame clones, with some not included. The table shows 400,000 to 500,000 clones, with about 80% occurring only once. The sequenced material came from PBMCs. These receptors came from a woman aged 40 to 50 in good health. Some clones in this sample may be carry-over from other donors' samples.

This clone was found a few times. This chain connects TRBV28 to TRBJ2-1, with 7 bases fitting TRBD1. This CDR3 has 11 residues. Trimming cost V 9 bases and J 8 bases; bases outside gene matches: 4. Germline V gene sequence: CDR1 MDHEN, CDR2 SYDVKM. In DNA, the CDR3 is TGTGCCAGTACAGGGGACCATGAGCAGTTCTTC. Protein sequence: CASTGDHEQFF.

This chain joins TRBV27 and TRBJ2-1; 9 bases line up with TRBD2. V was clipped by 11 bases and J by 7 bases; unmatched bases: 15. Germline CDR1 and CDR2: MNHEY and SMNVEV (reference sequence). This CDR3 is built from 15 residues. The CDR3 here is CASKVGSGSRNEQFF. The CDR3 DNA reads TGTGCCTCGAAAGTAGGTAGCGGGAGTAGGAATGAGCAGTTCTTC.

The chain joins TRBV28 to TRBJ1-3; no definite D call. V lost 2 bases, J lost 8 bases, and 19 bases lay in between. Looked up from germline, CDR1 is MDHEN and CDR2 is SYDVKM. The CDR3 covers 16 residues. DNA for the CDR3: TGTGCCAGCAGTTTACTTAGCCCGGCAGAGTGGTACACCATATATTTT. As protein: CASSLLSPAEWYTIYF.

The V call is TRBV10-2, the J call TRBJ1-5; no clear D. The V end lost 0 bases, the J end lost 8 bases, and 5 bases lay between the germline ends. Germline V gene lookup returns CDR1 WSHSY and CDR2 SAAADI. This CDR3 region has 12 residues. DNA of the CDR3: TGCGCCAGCAGTGAGTCGTTGAAGCCCCAGCATTTT. This codes for CASSESLKPQHF.

This chain joins TRBV27 and TRBJ2-7; tentative D call: TRBD1 (6 bases). Trimming removed 3 bases from V and 0 bases from J, with 9 bases in between. Germline values: CDR1 MNHEY, CDR2 SMNVEV (reference sequence). The CDR3 length is 14 residues. As DNA, the CDR3 is TGTGCCAGCAGTTTCGGACAGAACTCCTACGAGCAGTACTTC. Translating gives CASSFGQNSYEQYF.

This clone was observed a handful of times. The rearrangement links TRBV5-1 to TRBJ2-7; D remains ambiguous. Per the germline V gene, CDR1 is SGHRS and CDR2 is YFSETQ. V gave up 0 bases and J gave up 13 bases, with 14 bases separating them. The CDR3 has 12 residues. The CDR3 coding sequence is TGCGCCAGCAGCTTGGAGTCAGGAATCTCCTACTTC. This gives the protein CASSLESGISYF.

In this sample, this clone turned up a few times. This CDR3 reads CASSPYIFSYNEQFF. Written as DNA, the CDR3 is TGCGCCAGCAGCCCATACATCTTCTCCTACAATGAGCAGTTCTTC. This rearrangement joins TRBV4-3 to TRBJ2-1; D uncertain. CDR3 length equals 15 residues. Trimming removed 4 bases from V and 0 bases from J, with 10 bases in between. The germline V gene encodes CDR1 LGHNA and CDR2 YSLEER.

This clone was detected many times. The same CDR3 arises from other DNA sequences in this sample as well. The chain employs TRBV29-1 and TRBJ1-1, with D possibly TRBD1 on 5 matching bases. The CDR3 is 12 amino acids. The germline gives CDR1 SQVTM, CDR2 ANQGSEA. V was cut by 7 bases and J by 4 bases, with 13 bases left in between. This CDR3 is CSAEQETTEAFF. The CDR3 nucleotides are TGCAGCGCCGAACAGGAGACCACTGAAGCTTTCTTT.

The rearrangement uses TRBV18 and TRBJ2-2; 9 positions agree with TRBD1. The CDR3 totals 16 residues. CDR1 is KGHSH and CDR2 is LQKENI in the germline V gene. V shed 5 bases and J 6 bases; nucleotides not matched to a gene: 10. The CDR3 sequence is CASSSGTGFGSGELFF. Written as DNA, the CDR3 is TGTGCCAGCTCATCCGGGACAGGGTTCGGGTCCGGGGAGCTGTTTTTT. Together with reference TRBV18 and TRBJ2-2, the CDR3 gives the full variable domain: NAGVMQNPRHLVRRRGQEARLRCSPMKGHSHVYWYRQLPEEGLKFMVYLQKENIIDESGMPKERFSAEFPKEGPSILRIQQVVRGDSAAYFCASSSGTGFGSGELFFGEGSRLTVL.

This rearrangement joins TRBV10-3 to TRBJ1-5; D unresolved. The germline gives CDR1 ENHRY, CDR2 SYGVKD. This CDR3 comprises 14 residues. V lost 4 bases, J lost 0 bases, and 7 bases lay in between. The CDR3 spells CAISAYDSNQPQHF. The CDR3 DNA reads TGTGCCATCAGTGCTTACGATAGCAATCAGCCCCAGCATTTT.

The CDR3 sequence is CASSLDSGRAYEQYF. The CDR3 nucleotides read TGTGCCAGCAGTCTCGATAGCGGGAGGGCGTACGAGCAGTACTTC. The chain employs TRBV27 and TRBJ2-7; TRBD2 matches at 11 bases. The V gene end was trimmed by 5 bases and the J gene end by 4 bases; junction bases not matched to a gene: 7. The CDR3 is made up of 15 amino acids. In germline, CDR1 is MNHEY, CDR2 SMNVEV (reference sequence).

The chain is built from TRBV7-9 and TRBJ1-4, with TRBD1 matching over 7 bases. V shed 4 bases and J 1 base; nucleotides not matched to a gene: 3. The CDR3 is 15 residues long. CDR1 and CDR2 (germline): SEHNR, FQNEAQ (reference sequence). The CDR3 nucleotides are TGTGCCAGCAGCTCAGGGGGGGAAACTAATGAAAAACTGTTTTTT. Translated, it gives CASSSGGETNEKLFF.

V and J are TRBV13 and TRBJ2-1; D possibly corresponds to TRBD2 (6 bases). CDR3 length equals 15 residues. Per the germline V gene, CDR1 is PRHDT and CDR2 is FYEKMQ (reference sequence). The germline V and J ends were trimmed by 5 bases and 6 bases, with 17 bases remaining between them. CDR3 protein: CASSALALKGNEQFF. As DNA, the CDR3 is TGTGCCAGCAGCGCACTAGCCCTGAAAGGCAATGAGCAGTTCTTC.

The chain recombines TRBV7-2 with TRBJ1-1; D is undetermined. V was pared by 6 bases and J by 4 bases, with 9 bases between. Germline assignment: CDR1 SGHTA and CDR2 FQGNSA. The CDR3 extends over 12 amino acids. The CDR3 region is CASRTLGTEAFF. The CDR3 coding sequence is TGTGCCAGCAGGACCCTGGGCACTGAAGCTTTCTTT. The full variable domain, with the rest looked up from reference TRBV7-2 and TRBJ1-1, is GAGVSQSPSNKVTEKGKDVELRCDPISGHTALYWYRQSLGQGLEFLIYFQGNSAPDKSGLPSDRFSAERTGGSVSTLTIQRTQQEDSAVYLCASRTLGTEAFFGQGTRLTVV.

This sequence joins TRBV7-8 and TRBJ2-3; D unresolved. This CDR3 is 14 amino acids long. Trimming removed 0 bases from V and 6 bases from J, with 10 bases in between. Germline lookup yields CDR1 SGHVS and CDR2 FQNEAQ. In nucleotides, the CDR3 is TGTGCCAGCAGCTTAGCGGTCCTGGCGGATACGCAGTATTTT. Translated: CASSLAVLADTQYF.

The table lists this clone with a count of one. The gene calls are TRBV28 and TRBJ2-6, with D hard to call. CDR1 MDHEN and CDR2 SYDVKM come from the germline V gene. The germline V and J ends were trimmed by 3 bases and 4 bases, with 7 bases remaining between them. The CDR3 is 14 residues long. The CDR3: CASSLSSGANVLTF. The CDR3 DNA reads as TGTGCCAGCAGTTTGAGCTCAGGGGCCAACGTCCTGACTTTC. Variable domain in full (rest from reference TRBV28 and TRBJ2-6): DVKVTQSSRYLVKRTGEKVFLECVQDMDHENMFWYRQDPGLGLRLIYFSYDVKMKEKGDIPEGYSVSREKKERFSLILESASTNQTSMYLCASSLSSGANVLTFGAGSRLTVL.

The chain links TRBV4-1 to TRBJ2-4, with D perhaps matching TRBD1 or TRBD2 (5 bases each). Trimming shortened V by 0 bases and J by 0 bases, and 15 bases separated the two germline ends. The CDR3 runs 18 residues. Germline CDR1 is MGHRA and CDR2 is YSYEKL. The CDR3, as DNA: TGCGCCAGCAGCCAAGATACCGGGACCCCCATAGCCAAAAACATTCAGTACTTC. Amino acids: CASSQDTGTPIAKNIQYF.

The V and J genes are TRBV4-1 and TRBJ2-3, with 7 positions matching TRBD1. The CDR3 runs 15 residues. The ends lost 3 bases at V and 3 bases at J; junction bases unmatched: 6. Germline V gives CDR1 MGHRA, CDR2 YSYEKL. CDR3 region: CASSHLQGSTDTQYF. CDR3 sequence (DNA): TGCGCCAGCAGCCACCTACAGGGGTCGACAGATACGCAGTATTTT.

As for this clone: This likely reflects a read error, since a far larger clone is one base away. The V gene is TRBV27, the J gene TRBJ2-7; TRBD1 matches at 7 bases. Per the germline V gene, CDR1 is MNHEY and CDR2 is SMNVEV (reference sequence). The CDR3 is 15 residues long. J gave up 2 bases and V 5 bases, and 9 bases lay outside the gene matches. CDR3 loop: CASSPDRVNAYEQYF. The CDR3 coding sequence is TGTGCCAGCAGTCCCGACAGGGTAAATGCCTACGAGCAGTACTTC.

There are many counts of this clone. The chain recombines TRBV9 with TRBJ2-2, with unresolved D. This CDR3 is built from 13 residues. Trimming removed 1 base from V and 3 bases from J, with 4 bases in between. Per germline, CDR1 SGDLS and CDR2 YYNGEE. CDR3 amino acids: CASSVFDTGELFF. The CDR3 nucleotides are TGTGCCAGCAGCGTATTCGACACCGGGGAGCTGTTTTTT. Filled out from reference TRBV9 and TRBJ2-2, the complete variable domain reads DSGVTQTPKHLITATGQRVTLRCSPRSGDLSVYWYQQSLDQGLQFLIQYYNGEERAKGNILERFSAQQFPDLHSELNLSSLELGDSALYFCASSVFDTGELFFGEGSRLTVL.

The rearrangement links TRBV27 to TRBJ2-7; D possibly matches TRBD1 or TRBD2 (6 bases each). The CDR3 is 15 residues long. From germline, CDR1 is MNHEY and CDR2 SMNVEV (reference sequence). V lost 4 bases and J lost 4, with 17 bases in between. In DNA, the CDR3 is TGTGCCAGCAGTTCTATACAGGGAGGTTTTTACGAGCAGTACTTC. It specifies CASSSIQGGFYEQYF.

This clone was found a few times. The chain couples TRBV5-1 to TRBJ2-7; TRBD1 matches at 10 bases. CDR1 and CDR2 from the germline V gene are SGHRS and YFSETQ. J gave up 6 bases and V 0 bases, and 3 bases lay outside the gene matches. This CDR3 is built from 14 residues. CDR3 protein: CASSLGGQGGEQYF. For the CDR3, the DNA is TGCGCCAGCAGCTTGGGAGGACAGGGGGGCGAGCAGTACTTC.

This rearrangement joins TRBV27 to TRBJ1-2, with D unresolved. The germline CDR1 and CDR2 sequences are MNHEY and SMNVEV (reference sequence). V lost 1 base, J lost 8 bases, and 20 bases lay in between. This CDR3 contains 16 residues. CDR3 in DNA: TGTGCCAGCAGTTTATTCCCCGTCGAGAAGGGTAGGGGCTACACCTTC. It yields the protein CASSLFPVEKGRGYTF.

This clone turned up a few times. V gene TRBV11-2 combines with J gene TRBJ2-5; unclear D gene. Trimming removed 6 bases at V and 5 bases at J, with 19 bases between. Germline lookup yields CDR1 SGHAT and CDR2 FQNNGV. The CDR3 length is 15 residues. The CDR3 sequence: CASSPWAAGFETQYF. DNA for the CDR3: TGTGCCAGCAGTCCATGGGCGGCCGGGTTTGAGACCCAGTACTTC.

The CDR3: CASSPNRTPRETQYF. Here the CDR3 DNA reads TGTGCCAGCAGCCCAAACAGAACCCCAAGAGAGACCCAGTACTTC. This rearrangement joins TRBV9 to TRBJ2-5; the D is unclear. V was trimmed by 4 bases and J by 4 bases, leaving 17 bases between them. The CDR3 is made up of 15 amino acids. The germline gives CDR1 SGDLS, CDR2 YYNGEE.

This clone was counted between two and nine times. The CDR3 DNA reads as TGCGCCAGCAGTTCCTTCGGAACTGAAGCTTTCTTT. Translation: CASSSFGTEAFF. The chain uses TRBV10-1 and TRBJ1-1; D not certain. V gave up 5 bases and J gave up 5 bases, with 9 bases separating them. The CDR3 sequence is 12 residues long. The germline V gene encodes CDR1 WNHNN and CDR2 SYGVQD (reference sequence).

About this clone: Other DNA sequences in this specimen translate into the identical CDR3. This chain joins TRBV9 and TRBJ2-7, with unresolved D. V was pared by 0 bases and J by 3 bases, with 10 bases between. The CDR3 is 14 residues long. The germline V gene encodes CDR1 SGDLS and CDR2 YYNGEE. The CDR3 protein is CASSVGPNSYEQYF. The CDR3, as DNA: TGTGCCAGCAGCGTAGGACCAAACAGCTACGAGCAGTACTTC.

The rearrangement uses TRBV30 and TRBJ1-1; D not resolved. V lost 4 bases to trimming and J lost 5 bases, with 17 bases between them. CDR1 is GTSNPN and CDR2 is SVGIG in the germline V gene (reference sequence). This CDR3 has 14 amino acids. CDR3 loop: CAWTAGSKGTEAFF. CDR3 DNA sequence: TGTGCCTGGACCGCCGGGAGCAAAGGGACTGAAGCTTTCTTT.

This clone was found once. V usage is TRBV7-9 and J usage is TRBJ2-2, with D hard to call. CDR3 length: 15 amino acids. Trimming took off 2 bases at V and 0 bases at J, with 7 bases between the two ends. Germline CDR1 and CDR2: SEHNR and FQNEAQ (reference sequence). CDR3: CASSLILSNTGELFF. DNA of the CDR3: TGTGCCAGCAGCTTAATTCTGTCGAACACCGGGGAGCTGTTTTTT.

The J gene is TRBJ2-5, the V gene TRBV14; D is possibly TRBD1 (5 bases). In germline, CDR1 is SGHDN, CDR2 FVKESK. The CDR3 covers 15 residues. Trimming stripped 1 base from V and 2 bases from J, with 11 bases between. CDR3 in amino acids: CASSQGRTRQETQYF. The CDR3 nucleotides are TGTGCCAGCAGCCAAGGGCGGACACGGCAAGAGACCCAGTACTTC.